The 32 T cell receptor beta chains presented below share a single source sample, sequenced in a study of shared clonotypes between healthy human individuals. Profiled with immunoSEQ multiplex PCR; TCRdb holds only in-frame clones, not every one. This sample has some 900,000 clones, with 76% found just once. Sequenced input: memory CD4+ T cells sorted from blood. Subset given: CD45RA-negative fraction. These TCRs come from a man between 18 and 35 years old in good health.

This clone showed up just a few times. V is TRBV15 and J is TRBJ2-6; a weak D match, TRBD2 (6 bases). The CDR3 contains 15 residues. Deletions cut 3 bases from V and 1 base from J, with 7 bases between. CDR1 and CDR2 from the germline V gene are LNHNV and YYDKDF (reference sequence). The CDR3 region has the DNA TGTGCCACCAGCAGGGCGGGGTCTGGGGCCAACGTCCTGACTTTC. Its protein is CATSRAGSGANVLTF.

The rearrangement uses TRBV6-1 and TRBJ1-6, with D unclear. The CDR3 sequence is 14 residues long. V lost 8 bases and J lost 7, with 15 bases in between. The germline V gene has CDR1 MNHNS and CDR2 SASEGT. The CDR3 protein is CASVTVGSNSPLHF. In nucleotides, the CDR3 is TGTGCCAGCGTTACCGTAGGGTCCAATTCACCCCTCCACTTT.

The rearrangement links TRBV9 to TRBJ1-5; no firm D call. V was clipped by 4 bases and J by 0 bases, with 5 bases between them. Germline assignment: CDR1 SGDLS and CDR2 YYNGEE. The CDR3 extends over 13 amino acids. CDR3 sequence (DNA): TGTGCCAGCAGCTGGGGTAGCAATCAGCCCCAGCATTTT. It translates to CASSWGSNQPQHF.

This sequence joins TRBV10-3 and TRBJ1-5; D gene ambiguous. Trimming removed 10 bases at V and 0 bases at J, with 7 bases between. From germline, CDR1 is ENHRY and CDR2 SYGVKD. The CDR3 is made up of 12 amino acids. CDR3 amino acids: CATQDSNQPQHF. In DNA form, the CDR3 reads TGTGCCACCCAAGATAGCAATCAGCCCCAGCATTTT.

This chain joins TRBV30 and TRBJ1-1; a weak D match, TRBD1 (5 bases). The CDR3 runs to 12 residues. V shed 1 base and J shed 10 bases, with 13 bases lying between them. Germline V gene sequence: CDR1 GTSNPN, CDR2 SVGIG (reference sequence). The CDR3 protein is CAWSASGLIAFF. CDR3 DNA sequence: TGTGCCTGGAGTGCTTCAGGGTTGATAGCTTTCTTT.

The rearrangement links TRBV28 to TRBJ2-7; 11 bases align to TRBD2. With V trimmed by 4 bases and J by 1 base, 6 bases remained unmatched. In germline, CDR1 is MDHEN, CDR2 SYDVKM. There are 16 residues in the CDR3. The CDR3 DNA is TGTGCCAGCAGTTCAAATAGCGGGAGGGGGTCCTACGAGCAGTACTTC. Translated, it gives CASSSNSGRGSYEQYF.

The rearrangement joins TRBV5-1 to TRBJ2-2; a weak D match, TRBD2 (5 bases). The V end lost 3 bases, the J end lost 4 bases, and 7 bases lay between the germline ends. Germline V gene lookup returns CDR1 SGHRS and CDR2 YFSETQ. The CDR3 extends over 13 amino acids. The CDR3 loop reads CASSSGITGELFF. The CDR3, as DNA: TGCGCCAGCAGCTCCGGGATCACCGGGGAGCTGTTTTTT.

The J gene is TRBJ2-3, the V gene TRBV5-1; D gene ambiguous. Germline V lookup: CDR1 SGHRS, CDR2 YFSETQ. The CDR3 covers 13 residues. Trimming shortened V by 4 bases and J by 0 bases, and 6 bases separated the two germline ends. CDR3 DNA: TGCGCCAGCAGCGTCAGCAGCACAGATACGCAGTATTTT. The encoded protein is CASSVSSTDTQYF.

The CDR3 region is CASSSLARSFEEQYF. For the CDR3, the DNA is TGTGCCAGCAGTTCCCTGGCCAGGTCTTTTGAGGAGCAGTACTTC. This chain uses TRBV28 with TRBJ2-7, with D unresolved. This CDR3 has 15 amino acids. V lost 4 bases and J lost 7, with 20 bases in between. Germline V gene data show CDR1 as MDHEN and CDR2 as SYDVKM.

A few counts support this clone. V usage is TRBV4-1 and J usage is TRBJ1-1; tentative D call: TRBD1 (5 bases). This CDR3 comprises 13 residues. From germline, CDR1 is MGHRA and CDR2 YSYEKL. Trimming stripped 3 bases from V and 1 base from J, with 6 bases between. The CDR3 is CASSHTGNTEAFF. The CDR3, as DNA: TGCGCCAGCAGCCATACAGGGAACACTGAAGCTTTCTTT.

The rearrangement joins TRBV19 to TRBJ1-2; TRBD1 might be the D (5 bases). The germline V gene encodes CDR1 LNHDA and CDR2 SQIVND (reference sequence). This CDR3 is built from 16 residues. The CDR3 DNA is TGTGCAGTACACCGGGACGGCAATTTCTTTAACTATGGCTACACCTTC. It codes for CAVHRDGNFFNYGYTF.

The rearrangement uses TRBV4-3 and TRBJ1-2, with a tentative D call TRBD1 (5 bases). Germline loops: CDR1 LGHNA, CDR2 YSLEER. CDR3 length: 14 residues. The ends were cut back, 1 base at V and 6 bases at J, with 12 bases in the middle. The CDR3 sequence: CASSQVQDLNGYTF. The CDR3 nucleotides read TGCGCCAGCAGCCAAGTACAGGATCTTAATGGCTACACCTTC.

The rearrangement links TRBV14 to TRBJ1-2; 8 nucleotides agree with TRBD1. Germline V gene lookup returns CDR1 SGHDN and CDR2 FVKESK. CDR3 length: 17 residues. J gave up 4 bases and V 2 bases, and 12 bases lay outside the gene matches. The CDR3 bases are TGTGCCAGCAGCCAACTCGCGAACAGGGGGACGATCTATGGCTACACCTTC. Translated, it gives CASSQLANRGTIYGYTF.

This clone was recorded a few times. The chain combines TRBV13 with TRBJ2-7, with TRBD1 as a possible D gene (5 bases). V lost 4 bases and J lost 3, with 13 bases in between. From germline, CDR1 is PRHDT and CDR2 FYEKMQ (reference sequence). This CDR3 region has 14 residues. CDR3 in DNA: TGTGCCAGCAGCTCCCGACAGACTGGCTACGAGCAGTACTTC. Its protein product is CASSSRQTGYEQYF.

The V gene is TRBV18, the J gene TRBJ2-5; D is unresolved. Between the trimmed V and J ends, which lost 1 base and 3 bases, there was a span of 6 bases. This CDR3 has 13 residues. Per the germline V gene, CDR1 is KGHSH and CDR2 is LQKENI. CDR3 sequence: CASSPRAEETQYF. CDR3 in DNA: TGTGCCAGCTCACCACGGGCGGAAGAGACCCAGTACTTC.

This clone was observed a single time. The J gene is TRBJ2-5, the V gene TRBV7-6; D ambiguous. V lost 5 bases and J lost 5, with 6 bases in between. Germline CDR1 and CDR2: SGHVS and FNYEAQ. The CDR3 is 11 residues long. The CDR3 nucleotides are TGTGCCAGCAGCACCTCGGAGACCCAGTACTTC. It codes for CASSTSETQYF. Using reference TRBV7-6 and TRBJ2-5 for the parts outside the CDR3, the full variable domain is GAGVSQSPRYKVTKRGQDVALRCDPISGHVSLYWYRQALGQGPEFLTYFNYEAQQDKSGLPNDRFSAERPEGSISTLTIQRTEQRDSAMYRCASSTSETQYFGPGTRLLVL.

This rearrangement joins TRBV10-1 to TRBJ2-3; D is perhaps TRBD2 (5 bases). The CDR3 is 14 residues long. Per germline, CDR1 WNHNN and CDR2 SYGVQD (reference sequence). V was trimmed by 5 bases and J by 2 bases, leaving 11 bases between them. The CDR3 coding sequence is TGCGCCAGCAGTCCCACTAGGCACACAGATACGCAGTATTTT. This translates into CASSPTRHTDTQYF.

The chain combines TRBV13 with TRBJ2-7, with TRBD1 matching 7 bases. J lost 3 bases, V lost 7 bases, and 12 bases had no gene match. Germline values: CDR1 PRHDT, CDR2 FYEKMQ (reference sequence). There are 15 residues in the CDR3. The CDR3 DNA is TGTGCCAGCACCCCCCATCGGGACAGCCTCTACGAGCAGTACTTC. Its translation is CASTPHRDSLYEQYF.

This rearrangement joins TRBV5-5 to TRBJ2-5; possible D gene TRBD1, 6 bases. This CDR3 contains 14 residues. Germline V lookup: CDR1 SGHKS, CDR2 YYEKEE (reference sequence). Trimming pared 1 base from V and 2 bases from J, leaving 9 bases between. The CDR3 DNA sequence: TGTGCCAGCAGCTTGCGGACAGTTCAAGAGACCCAGTACTTC. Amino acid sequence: CASSLRTVQETQYF.

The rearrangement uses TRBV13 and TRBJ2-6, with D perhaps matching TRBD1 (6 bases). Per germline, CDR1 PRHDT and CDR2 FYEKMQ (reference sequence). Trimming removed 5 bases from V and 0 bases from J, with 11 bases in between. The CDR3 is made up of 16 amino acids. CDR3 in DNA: TGTGCCAGCAGCCGTACAGGGTACTCTGGGGCCAACGTCCTGACTTTC. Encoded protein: CASSRTGYSGANVLTF.

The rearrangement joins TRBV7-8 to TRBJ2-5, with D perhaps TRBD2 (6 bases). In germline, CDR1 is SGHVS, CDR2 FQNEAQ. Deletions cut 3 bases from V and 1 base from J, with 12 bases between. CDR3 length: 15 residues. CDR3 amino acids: CASSFAYSGQETQYF. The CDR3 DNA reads TGTGCCAGCAGCTTCGCCTATAGCGGCCAAGAGACCCAGTACTTC.

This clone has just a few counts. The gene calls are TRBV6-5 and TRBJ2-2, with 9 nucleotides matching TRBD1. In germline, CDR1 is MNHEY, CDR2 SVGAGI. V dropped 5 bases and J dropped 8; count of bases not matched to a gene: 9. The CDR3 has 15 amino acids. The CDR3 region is CASSAPGQGVGELFF. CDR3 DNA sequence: TGTGCCAGCAGTGCCCCGGGACAGGGAGTGGGGGAGCTGTTTTTT.

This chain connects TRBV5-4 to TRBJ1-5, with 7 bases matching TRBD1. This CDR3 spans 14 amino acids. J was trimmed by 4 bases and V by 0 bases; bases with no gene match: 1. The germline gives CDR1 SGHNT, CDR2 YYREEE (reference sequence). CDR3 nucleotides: TGTGCCAGCAGCTTGGCGGGACAGAATCAGCCCCAGCATTTT. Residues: CASSLAGQNQPQHF.

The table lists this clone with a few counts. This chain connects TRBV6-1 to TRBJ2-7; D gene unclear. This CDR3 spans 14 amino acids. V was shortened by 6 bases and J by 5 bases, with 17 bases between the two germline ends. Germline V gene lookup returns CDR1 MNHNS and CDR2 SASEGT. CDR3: CASSSVSVAHEQYF. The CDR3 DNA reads TGTGCCAGCAGCTCAGTGTCGGTGGCCCACGAGCAGTACTTC.

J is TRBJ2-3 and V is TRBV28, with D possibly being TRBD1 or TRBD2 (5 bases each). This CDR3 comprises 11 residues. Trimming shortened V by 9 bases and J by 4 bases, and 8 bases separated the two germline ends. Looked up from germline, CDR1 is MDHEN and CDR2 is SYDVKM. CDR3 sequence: CARGVADTQYF. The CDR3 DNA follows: TGTGCCAGGGGGGTGGCAGATACGCAGTATTTT. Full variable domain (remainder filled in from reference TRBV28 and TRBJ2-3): DVKVTQSSRYLVKRTGEKVFLECVQDMDHENMFWYRQDPGLGLRLIYFSYDVKMKEKGDIPEGYSVSREKKERFSLILESASTNQTSMYLCARGVADTQYFGPGTRLTVL.

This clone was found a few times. DNA of the CDR3: TGTGCCAGCAGCGCCGAACCGAGGGGTCTCACTGAAGCTTTCTTT. Translating gives CASSAEPRGLTEAFF. The chain is built from TRBV9 and TRBJ1-1; D might be TRBD1 (5 bases). The germline V gene encodes CDR1 SGDLS and CDR2 YYNGEE. V was shortened by 3 bases and J by 4 bases, with 16 bases between the two germline ends. This CDR3 has 15 residues.

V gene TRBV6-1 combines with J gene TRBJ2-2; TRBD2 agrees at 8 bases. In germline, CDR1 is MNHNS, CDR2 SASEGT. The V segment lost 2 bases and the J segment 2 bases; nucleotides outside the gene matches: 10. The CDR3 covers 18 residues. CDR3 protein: CASSEFHRGRYNTGELFF. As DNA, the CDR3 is TGTGCCAGCAGTGAATTTCACCGCGGGAGGTATAACACCGGGGAGCTGTTTTTT.

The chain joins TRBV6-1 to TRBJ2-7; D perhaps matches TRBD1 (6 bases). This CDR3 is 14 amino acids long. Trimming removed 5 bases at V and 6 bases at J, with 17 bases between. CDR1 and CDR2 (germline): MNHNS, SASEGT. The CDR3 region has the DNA TGTGCCAGCAGTCTATCACAGGGTTCACGCGAGCAGTACTTC. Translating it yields CASSLSQGSREQYF.

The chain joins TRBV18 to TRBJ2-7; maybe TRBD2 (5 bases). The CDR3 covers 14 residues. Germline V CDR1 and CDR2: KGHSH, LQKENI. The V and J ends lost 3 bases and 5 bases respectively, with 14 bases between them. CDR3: CASSPVGEGHEQYF. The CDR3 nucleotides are TGTGCCAGCTCACCTGTGGGAGAAGGCCACGAGCAGTACTTC.

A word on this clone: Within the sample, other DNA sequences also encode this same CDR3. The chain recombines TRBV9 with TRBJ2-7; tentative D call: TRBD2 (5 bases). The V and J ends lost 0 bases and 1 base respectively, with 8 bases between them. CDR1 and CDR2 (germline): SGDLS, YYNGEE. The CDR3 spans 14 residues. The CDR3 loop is CASSVDGRSYEQYF. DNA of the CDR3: TGTGCCAGCAGCGTAGATGGGAGATCCTACGAGCAGTACTTC.

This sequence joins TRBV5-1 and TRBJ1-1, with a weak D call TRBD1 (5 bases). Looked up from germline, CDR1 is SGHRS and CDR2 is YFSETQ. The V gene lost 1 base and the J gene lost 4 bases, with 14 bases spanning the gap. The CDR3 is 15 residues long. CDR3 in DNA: TGCGCCAGCAGCTTGTTGTCGGGGGTGGCCACTGAAGCTTTCTTT. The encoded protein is CASSLLSGVATEAFF.

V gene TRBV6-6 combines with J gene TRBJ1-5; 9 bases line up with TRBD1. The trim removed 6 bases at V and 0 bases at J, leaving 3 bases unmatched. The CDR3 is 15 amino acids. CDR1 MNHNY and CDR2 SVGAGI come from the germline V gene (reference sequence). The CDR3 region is CASSWTGDSNQPQHF. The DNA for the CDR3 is TGTGCCAGCAGCTGGACAGGGGATAGCAATCAGCCCCAGCATTTT.